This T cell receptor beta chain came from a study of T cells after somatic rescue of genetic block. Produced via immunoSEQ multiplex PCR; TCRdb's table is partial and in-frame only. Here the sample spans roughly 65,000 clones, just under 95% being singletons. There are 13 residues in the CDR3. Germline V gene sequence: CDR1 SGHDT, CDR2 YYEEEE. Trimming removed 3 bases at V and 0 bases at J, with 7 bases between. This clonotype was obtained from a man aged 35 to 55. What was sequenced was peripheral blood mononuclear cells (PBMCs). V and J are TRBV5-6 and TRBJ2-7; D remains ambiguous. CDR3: CASSYGTSYEQYF. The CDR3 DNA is TGTGCCAGCAGCTACGGAACCTCCTACGAGCAGTACTTC.